Sequencing of this T cell receptor beta chain was carried out in a study of cytomegalovirus exposure and HLA in healthy donors. This clone was found once. The germline V and J ends were trimmed by 6 bases and 2 bases, with 20 bases remaining between them. The germline CDR1 and CDR2 sequences are PRHDT and FYEKMQ (reference sequence). The CDR3 spans 16 residues. 60 Vbeta and 13 Jbeta primers were used in PCR. The method was immunoSEQ multiplex PCR; TCRdb's version includes in-frame clones alone and lacks a portion of them. This table has some 110,000 clones, more than 75% appearing once. The sequenced material came from PBMCs. This chain joins TRBV13 and TRBJ2-7; tentative D call: TRBD2 (7 bases). This receptor was obtained from a woman aged 40 to 49 in good health and CMV-seronegative. CDR3: CASRKWGGRSPYEQYF. As DNA, the CDR3 is TGTGCCAGCAGAAAATGGGGGGGGCGATCCCCCTACGAGCAGTACTTC.